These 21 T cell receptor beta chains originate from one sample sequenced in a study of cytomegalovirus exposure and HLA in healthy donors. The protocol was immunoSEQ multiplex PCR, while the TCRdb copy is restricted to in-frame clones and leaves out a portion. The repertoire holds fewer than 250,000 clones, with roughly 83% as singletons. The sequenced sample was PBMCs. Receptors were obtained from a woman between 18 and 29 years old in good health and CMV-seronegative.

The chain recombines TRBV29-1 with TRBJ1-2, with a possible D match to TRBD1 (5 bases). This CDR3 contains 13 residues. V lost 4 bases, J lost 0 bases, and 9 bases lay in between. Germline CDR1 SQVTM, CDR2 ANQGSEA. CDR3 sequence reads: CSVVRDSNYGYTF. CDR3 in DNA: TGCAGCGTTGTGCGGGACTCTAACTATGGCTACACCTTC.

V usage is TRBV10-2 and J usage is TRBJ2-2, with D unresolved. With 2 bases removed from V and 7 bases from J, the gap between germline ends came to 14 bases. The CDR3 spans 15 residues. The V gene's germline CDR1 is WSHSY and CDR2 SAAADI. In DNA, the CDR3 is TGCGCCAGCAGTGAGGGCCGGGTCCGCGGCGGGGAGCTGTTTTTT. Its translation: CASSEGRVRGGELFF.

CDR3 protein: CASQDRRFYGYTF. The CDR3 nucleotides read TGTGCCAGCCAGGACAGGAGATTCTATGGCTACACCTTC. J is TRBJ1-2 and V is TRBV6-1, with TRBD1 matching over 7 bases. From germline, CDR1 is MNHNS and CDR2 SASEGT. This CDR3 spans 13 amino acids. V gave up 8 bases and J gave up 4 bases; unmatched junction bases: 7.

The CDR3 DNA follows: TGTGCCAGCAGTGAAGTGGGCACCATCTCCTACGAGCAGTACTTC. Protein product: CASSEVGTISYEQYF. The rearrangement uses TRBV6-1 and TRBJ2-7; D unresolved. Germline V gene sequence: CDR1 MNHNS, CDR2 SASEGT. This CDR3 region has 15 residues. Trimming took off 1 base at V and 0 bases at J, with 10 bases between the two ends.

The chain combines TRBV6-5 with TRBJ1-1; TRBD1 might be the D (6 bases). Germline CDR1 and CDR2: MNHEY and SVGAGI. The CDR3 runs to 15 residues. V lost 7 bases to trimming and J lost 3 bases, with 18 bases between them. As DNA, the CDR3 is TGTGCCAGCACTAACGGGGGGCGCGGGGACACTGAAGCTTTCTTT. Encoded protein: CASTNGGRGDTEAFF.

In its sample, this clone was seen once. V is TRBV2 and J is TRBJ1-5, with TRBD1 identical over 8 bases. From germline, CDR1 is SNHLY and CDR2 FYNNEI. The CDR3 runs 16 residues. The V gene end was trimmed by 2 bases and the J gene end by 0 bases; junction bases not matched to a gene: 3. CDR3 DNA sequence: TGTGCCAGCAGTGAAACAGGGACAGGTAGCAATCAGCCCCAGCATTTT. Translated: CASSETGTGSNQPQHF.

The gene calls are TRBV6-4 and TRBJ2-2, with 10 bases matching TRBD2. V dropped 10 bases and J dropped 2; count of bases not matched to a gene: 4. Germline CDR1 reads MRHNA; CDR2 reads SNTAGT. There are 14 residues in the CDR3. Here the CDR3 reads CATSSGGNTGELFF. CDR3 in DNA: TGTGCCACCTCTAGCGGGGGAAACACCGGGGAGCTGTTTTTT.

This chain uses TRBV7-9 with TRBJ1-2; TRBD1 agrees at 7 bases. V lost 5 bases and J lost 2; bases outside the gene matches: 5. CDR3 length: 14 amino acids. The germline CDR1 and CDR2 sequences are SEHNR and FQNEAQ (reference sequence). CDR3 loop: CASSPDRENYGYTF. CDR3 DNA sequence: TGTGCCAGCAGCCCCGACAGGGAGAACTATGGCTACACCTTC.

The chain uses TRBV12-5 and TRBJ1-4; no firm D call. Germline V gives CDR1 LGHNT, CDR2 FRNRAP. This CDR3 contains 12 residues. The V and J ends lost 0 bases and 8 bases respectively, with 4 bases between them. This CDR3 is CASGLVGEKLFF. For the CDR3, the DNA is TGTGCTAGTGGTTTGGTCGGGGAAAAACTGTTTTTT.

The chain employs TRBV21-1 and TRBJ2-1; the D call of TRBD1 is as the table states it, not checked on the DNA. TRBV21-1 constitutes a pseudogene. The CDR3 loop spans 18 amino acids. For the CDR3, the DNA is TGTGCCAGCATCTCAATTTCAGGGCTCCGCGGTAGTGCGGCTGAGCAGTTCTTC. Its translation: CASISISGLRGSAAEQFF.

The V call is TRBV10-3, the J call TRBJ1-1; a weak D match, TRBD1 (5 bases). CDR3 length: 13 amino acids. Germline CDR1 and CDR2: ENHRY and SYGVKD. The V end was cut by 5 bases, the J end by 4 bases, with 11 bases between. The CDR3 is CAISPRGFTEAFF. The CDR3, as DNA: TGTGCCATCAGTCCGCGGGGCTTCACTGAAGCTTTCTTT.

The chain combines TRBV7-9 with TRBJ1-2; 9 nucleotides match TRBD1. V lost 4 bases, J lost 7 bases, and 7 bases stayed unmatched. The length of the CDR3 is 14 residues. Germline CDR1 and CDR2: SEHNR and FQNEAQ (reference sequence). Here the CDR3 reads CASSSGTGWVGYTF. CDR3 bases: TGTGCCAGCAGCTCTGGGACAGGGTGGGTTGGCTACACCTTC.

The CDR3 sequence: CASSPRGQRGPSTDTQYF. The CDR3 DNA is TGTGCCAGCAGCCCCCGGGGGCAGCGGGGGCCTAGCACAGATACGCAGTATTTT. The chain links TRBV13 to TRBJ2-3; TRBD2 matches 8 bases. J gave up 0 bases and V 5 bases, and 13 bases lay outside the gene matches. The CDR3 runs 18 residues. The V gene's germline CDR1 is PRHDT and CDR2 FYEKMQ (reference sequence). Drawing the rest from reference TRBV13 and TRBJ2-3, the complete variable domain is AAGVIQSPRHLIKEKRETATLKCYPIPRHDTVYWYQQGPGQDPQFLISFYEKMQSDKGSIPDRFSAQQFSDYHSELNMSSLELGDSALYFCASSPRGQRGPSTDTQYFGPGTRLTVL.

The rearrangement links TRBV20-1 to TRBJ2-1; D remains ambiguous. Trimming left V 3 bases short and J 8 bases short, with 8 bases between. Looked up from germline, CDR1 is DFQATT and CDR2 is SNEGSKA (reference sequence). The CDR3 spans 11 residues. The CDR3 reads CSASIEDEQFF. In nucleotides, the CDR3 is TGCAGTGCTAGCATAGAAGATGAGCAGTTCTTC.

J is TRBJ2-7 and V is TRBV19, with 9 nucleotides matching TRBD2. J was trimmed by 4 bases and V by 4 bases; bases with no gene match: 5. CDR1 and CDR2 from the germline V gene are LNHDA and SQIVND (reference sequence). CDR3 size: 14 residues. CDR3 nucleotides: TGTGCCAGTAGTAGCGGGAGGGCAATTTACGAGCAGTACTTC. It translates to CASSSGRAIYEQYF.

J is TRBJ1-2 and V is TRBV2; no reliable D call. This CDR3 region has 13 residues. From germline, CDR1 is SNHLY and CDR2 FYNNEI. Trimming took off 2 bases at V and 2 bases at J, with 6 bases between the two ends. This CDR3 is CASSEQNNYGYTF. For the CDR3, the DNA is TGTGCCAGCAGTGAACAGAACAACTATGGCTACACCTTC.

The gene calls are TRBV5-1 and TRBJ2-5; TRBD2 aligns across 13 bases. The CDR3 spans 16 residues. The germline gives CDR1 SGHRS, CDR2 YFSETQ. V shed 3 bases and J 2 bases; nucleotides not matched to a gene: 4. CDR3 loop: CASSSGLAGLQETQYF. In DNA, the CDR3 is TGCGCCAGCAGCTCGGGACTAGCGGGGCTACAAGAGACCCAGTACTTC.

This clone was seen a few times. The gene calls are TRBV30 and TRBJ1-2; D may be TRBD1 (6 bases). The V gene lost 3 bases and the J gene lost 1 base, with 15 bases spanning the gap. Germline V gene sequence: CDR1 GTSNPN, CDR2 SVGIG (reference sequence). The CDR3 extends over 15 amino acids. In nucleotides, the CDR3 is TGTGCCTGGAGACACCCGGGACAAGTTAACTATGGCTACACCTTC. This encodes CAWRHPGQVNYGYTF.

The CDR3 DNA is TGTGCCAGCAGCTTTGGGGGGGCCTACGAGCAGTACTTC. It yields the protein CASSFGGAYEQYF. The chain recombines TRBV5-5 with TRBJ2-7; 7 bases are a match to TRBD2. Looked up from germline, CDR1 is SGHKS and CDR2 is YYEKEE (reference sequence). The CDR3 loop spans 13 amino acids. V lost 2 bases to trimming and J lost 2 bases; unmatched junction nucleotides: 1.

The CDR3 bases are TGCGCCAGCAGCTTGTGGGCAGTGGAGACCCAGTACTTC. Its translation: CASSLWAVETQYF. V and J are TRBV5-1 and TRBJ2-5; D remains ambiguous. Per the germline V gene, CDR1 is SGHRS and CDR2 is YFSETQ. Trimming cost V 1 base and J 5 bases, with 9 bases left between them. CDR3 size: 13 residues.

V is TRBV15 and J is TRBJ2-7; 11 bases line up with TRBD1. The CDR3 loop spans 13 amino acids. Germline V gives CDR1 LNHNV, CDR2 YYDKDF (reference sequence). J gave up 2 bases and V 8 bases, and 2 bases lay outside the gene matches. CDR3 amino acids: CATGTGGTYEQYF. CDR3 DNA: TGTGCCACCGGGACAGGGGGTACCTACGAGCAGTACTTC.